The clone carrying this T cell receptor (beta chain) was counted once. Its antigen is currently unknown. Per the germline V gene, CDR1 is SGHTS and CDR2 is YDEGEE. V was shortened by 0 bases and J by 6 bases, with 10 bases between the two germline ends. The CDR3 sequence is 13 residues long. Repertoires were generated with immunoSEQ multiplex PCR, while TCRdb's copy carries only in-frame clones and drops some. The table has tens of thousands of clones, 86% seen once. These data originate in a study of OX40 agonist ivuxolimab in advanced cancers. Autoimmune disease history or systemic immunosuppression disqualified patients. General study points: At 0.1-3.0 mg/kg, partial responders had clonal expansion among the lowest observed.

This receptor was identified in an adult with an advanced solid tumor such as melanoma, head and neck, liver or kidney cancer. Sequencing used CD4+ or CD8+ T cells sorted from blood, obtained in a trial of the OX40 agonist ivuxolimab. The rearrangement joins TRBV5-8 to TRBJ2-7; no reliable D call. CDR3 nucleotide sequence: TGTGCCAGCAGCTTGGTAAGCCGACGCGAGCAGTACTTC. It yields the protein CASSLVSRREQYF.